The T cell receptor (beta chain) described here comes from a study of spatial heterogeneity in lung cancer. Study-wide background: PBMC collected at follow-up were sequenced when available, a median of around two years after resection.

This clonotype was observed at least ten times. As yet, its antigen is unknown. From the 5' RACE reads, TCRdb called clonotypes with MiXCR, one entry per CDR3 protein. The data contain about 33,000 distinct CDR3 sequences, more than 9% of them seen just once; the ten biggest clones take up 25% to 35%. General study results and limits: Compared with follow-up, resection was when ubiquitous expanded tumor TCRs appeared in blood more.

This CDR3 has 15 residues. Trimming removed 1 base from V and 6 bases from J, with 14 bases in between. Germline V gene lookup returns CDR1 MDHEN and CDR2 SYDVKM. The time point: blood at routine non-recurrence follow-up after resection. Unsorted whole RNA samples from tumor, nontumor lung or frozen PBMC were sequenced. Material: PBMCs, obtained at follow-up. This sequence joins TRBV28 and TRBJ2-3; D might be TRBD1 or TRBD2, each matching 5 bases. The clonotype comes from a female donor with early-stage non-small cell lung cancer. CDR3 protein: CASSLSGTAGDTQYF. The CDR3 nucleotides read TGTGCCAGCAGTTTATCGGGGACGGCTGGGGATACGCAGTATTTT.